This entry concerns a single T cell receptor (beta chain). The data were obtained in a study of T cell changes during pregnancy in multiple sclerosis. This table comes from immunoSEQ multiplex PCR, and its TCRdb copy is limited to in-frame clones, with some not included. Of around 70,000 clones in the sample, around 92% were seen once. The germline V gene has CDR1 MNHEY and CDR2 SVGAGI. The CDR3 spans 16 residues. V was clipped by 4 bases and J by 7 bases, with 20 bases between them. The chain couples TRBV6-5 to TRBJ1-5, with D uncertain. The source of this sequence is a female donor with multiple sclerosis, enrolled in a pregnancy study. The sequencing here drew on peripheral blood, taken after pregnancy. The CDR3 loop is CASSLRVRSANQPQHF. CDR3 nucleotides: TGTGCCAGCAGTTTACGAGTAAGGAGCGCGAACCAGCCCCAGCATTTT.